This TCR beta chain was identified in a study of STAT5B mutations in CD4+ large granular lymphocyte leukemia. Study-wide points: Top patient clones used TRBV06 genes more often: 8/27 versus 2/35 in controls. No patients shared main leukemic clonotypes, though 20% to 25% appeared at low frequency elsewhere. Patient CD4-sorted repertoires stayed more clonal than healthy ones after leukemic-clone removal.

On this clone: Its target is unknown.

Assay used: immunoSEQ multiplex PCR; TCRdb lists only in-frame clones, some missing. The data contain about 31,000 clones, 85% to 90% of them singletons. In germline, CDR1 is MNHNS, CDR2 SASEGT. CDR3 length: 13 residues. The V segment lost 10 bases and the J segment 3 bases; nucleotides outside the gene matches: 5. Control samples were healthy donors' buffy coats. The sample taken for sequencing was CD4+ T cells from blood buffy coats. The rearrangement links TRBV6-1 to TRBJ2-3; 9 positions agree with TRBD1. This TCR was recovered from a human donor in good health. CDR3 sequence (DNA): TGTGCCATCACAGGGGGCTCGACAGATACGCAGTATTTT. Translating it yields CAITGGSTDTQYF.